This T cell receptor (beta chain) was obtained from a study of blood T cell repertoires in COVID-19. Study context: The United States, Italy and Spain supplied acute and convalescent COVID-19 samples. PBMCs, B-cell-depleted T cells, or T cells were the source of the cDNA or gDNA that made up the material.

In the original workflow: Scientists estimated how many nucleated cells there were by amplifying reference gene primers. The assay was immunoSEQ multiplex PCR, and TCRdb's table has in-frame clones only and misses some. V and J calls and clone size follow that table, whereas D and trimming were derived from the DNA. The sample lists some 180,000 clones, under 95% occurring once. Sequenced sample: peripheral blood. The sequence was collected from a man aged 18 to 35 with COVID-19, enrolled during active disease.

The CDR3 loop reads CASSVLSGTGFNQPQHF. As DNA, the CDR3 is TGTGCCAGTAGTGTCCTATCCGGGACAGGGTTTAATCAGCCCCAGCATTTT. V and J are TRBV19 and TRBJ1-5; 9 nucleotides align to TRBD1. With V trimmed by 5 bases and J by 4 bases, 12 bases remained unmatched. The CDR3 spans 17 residues. The germline V gene encodes CDR1 LNHDA and CDR2 SQIVND (reference sequence).